One and the same sample provided the 30 T cell receptor beta chains below, sequenced in a study of vaccination and CD4 T cells after COVID-19. Cultured CD4+ T-cell DNA underwent Oncomine TCR Beta short-read sequencing. TCRdb ran MiXCR on the PCR reads and lists one entry per CDR3 protein. In the table there are about 25,000 distinct CDR3 sequences, approximately 50% of which are singletons. Treatment described: roughly 11-day PBMC culture with coronavirus spike peptide pools or control peptides (ViraFEST assay). Their cognate antigens are unknown. The sequenced sample consisted of CD4+ T cells from blood, cultured in vitro. These receptors all come from a human donor who had recovered from COVID-19.

This clonotype was picked up a small number of times. The V gene is TRBV29-1, the J gene TRBJ1-1, with no clear D. The CDR3 covers 13 residues. Germline values: CDR1 SQVTM, CDR2 ANQGSEA. V lost 4 bases, J lost 1 base, and 10 bases lay in between. This CDR3 reads CSVVVHANTEAFF. CDR3 in DNA: TGCAGCGTTGTAGTACACGCGAACACTGAAGCTTTCTTT.

This clonotype was observed a handful of times. The chain links TRBV7-9 to TRBJ2-2; 8 nucleotides match TRBD1. V trimming: 1 base; J trimming: 4 bases; junction bases outside the gene matches: 8. The CDR3 consists of 17 residues. Germline V gene lookup returns CDR1 SEHNR and CDR2 FQNEAQ (reference sequence). The CDR3 protein is CASSLGPTGGITGELFF. The CDR3 DNA follows: TGTGCCAGCAGCTTAGGTCCCACAGGGGGAATCACCGGGGAGCTGTTTTTT.

The chain joins TRBV11-2 to TRBJ2-5; D is undetermined. CDR1 and CDR2 (germline): SGHAT, FQNNGV. The CDR3 is made up of 16 amino acids. The V and J ends lost 5 bases and 0 bases respectively, with 16 bases between them. The CDR3 protein is CASSTGSEAYQETQYF. The CDR3 DNA sequence: TGTGCCAGCAGCACCGGTTCGGAAGCGTACCAAGAGACCCAGTACTTC.

The chain uses TRBV7-9 and TRBJ1-2, with unresolved D. This CDR3 contains 15 residues. With 2 bases removed from V and 6 bases from J, the gap between germline ends came to 16 bases. Germline V gene sequence: CDR1 SEHNR, CDR2 FQNEAQ (reference sequence). CDR3 amino acids: CASSLTVSLEDGYTF. The DNA for the CDR3 is TGTGCCAGCAGCTTAACAGTCAGCCTAGAGGATGGCTACACCTTC.

This clonotype was seen only a few times. The chain uses TRBV4-1 and TRBJ1-5; D unresolved. This CDR3 spans 18 amino acids. CDR1 MGHRA and CDR2 YSYEKL come from the germline V gene. V dropped 0 bases and J dropped 0 bases, with 15 bases sitting between them. The CDR3 nucleotides are TGCGCCAGCAGCCAAGAGCCGAGATCTCCCGTTAGCAATCAGCCCCAGCATTTT. As protein: CASSQEPRSPVSNQPQHF.

The rearrangement joins TRBV21-1 to TRBJ1-2. TRBV21-1 is tagged as a pseudogene. This CDR3 region has 10 residues. The CDR3 DNA follows: TGTGCCAGCAGTTTCGGTGGCTACACCTTC. Its protein product is CASSFGGYTF.

The V gene is TRBV27, the J gene TRBJ2-7; D uncertain. V was cut by 6 bases and J by 0 bases, with 9 bases left in between. The CDR3 extends over 13 amino acids. CDR1 is MNHEY and CDR2 is SMNVEV in the germline V gene (reference sequence). CDR3 DNA sequence: TGTGCCAGCAGGCGCCAACTCTCCTACGAGCAGTACTTC. Protein: CASRRQLSYEQYF.

This clonotype has more than one count but fewer than ten. The chain couples TRBV10-3 to TRBJ1-5; 10 bases are shared with TRBD1. Germline assignment: CDR1 ENHRY and CDR2 SYGVKD. The CDR3 covers 16 residues. With V trimmed by 0 bases and J by 2 bases, 1 base remained unmatched. CDR3 region: CAISESGTGGNQPQHF. The CDR3 region has the DNA TGTGCCATCAGTGAGTCCGGGACAGGGGGCAATCAGCCCCAGCATTTT.

The genes are TRBV23-1 and TRBJ2-1, with a tentative D call TRBD2 (6 bases). TRBV23-1 is an ORF, and what it does is uncertain. The V gene lost 0 bases and the J gene lost 6 bases, with 12 bases spanning the gap. This CDR3 comprises 15 residues. For the CDR3, the DNA is TGCGCCAGCAGTCAATCTCGGAGGGTAGGCAATGAGCAGTTCTTC. The encoded protein is CASSQSRRVGNEQFF.

The chain uses TRBV20-1 and TRBJ1-1; TRBD1 aligns across 7 bases. The junction had 3 bases not matched to a gene; V was cut back by 1 base and J by 1 base. CDR3 length: 14 amino acids. Per germline, CDR1 DFQATT and CDR2 SNEGSKA (reference sequence). The CDR3 region is CSARGGTANTEAFF. As DNA, the CDR3 is TGCAGTGCTAGAGGGGGGACAGCGAACACTGAAGCTTTCTTT.

By share, this clonotype ranks as medium-sized. The gene calls are TRBV2 and TRBJ2-5; 10 bases map to TRBD2. Looked up from germline, CDR1 is SNHLY and CDR2 is FYNNEI. This CDR3 has 15 residues. V gave up 7 bases and J gave up 6 bases; unmatched junction bases: 11. The DNA of the CDR3 is TGTGCCAGCAAACCGCCTAGCGGGGGAGGAAAGACCCAGTACTTC. Its protein product is CASKPPSGGGKTQYF.

The V gene is TRBV6-4, the J gene TRBJ1-2; 9 bases fit TRBD1. V lost 2 bases and J lost 8; bases outside the gene matches: 9. Per germline, CDR1 MRHNA and CDR2 SNTAGT. This CDR3 has 15 residues. CDR3 sequence reads: CASSDISTGGSGYTF. CDR3 DNA: TGTGCCAGCAGTGACATCTCTACAGGGGGCTCGGGCTACACCTTC.

V and J are TRBV28 and TRBJ2-7, with TRBD2 matching over 8 bases. The V segment lost 6 bases and the J segment 1 base; nucleotides outside the gene matches: 5. CDR1 is MDHEN and CDR2 is SYDVKM in the germline V gene. This CDR3 contains 14 residues. DNA for the CDR3: TGTGCCAGCAGCGGGGGGGGGCGATCCTACGAGCAGTACTTC. The encoded protein is CASSGGGRSYEQYF.

The CDR3 protein is CASSLDPQGAGGYTF. In DNA form, the CDR3 reads TGCGCCAGCAGCTTGGACCCACAGGGGGCGGGTGGCTACACCTTC. The chain couples TRBV5-1 to TRBJ1-2; 9 bases line up with TRBD1. Per germline, CDR1 SGHRS and CDR2 YFSETQ. The length of the CDR3 is 15 residues. V dropped 0 bases and J dropped 7; count of bases not matched to a gene: 7.

V is TRBV12-3 or TRBV12-4 and J is TRBJ2-7; 9 nucleotides align to TRBD1. The assigned J gene may be wrong: the sequence end matches TRBJ2-5 better. The CDR3 has 15 residues. The DNA for the CDR3 is TGTGCCAGCAGTCTCCGGGACAGGGCTTGGGAGACCCAGTACTTC. It is translated as CASSLRDRAWETQYF.

The gene calls are TRBV6-1 and TRBJ1-3; D perhaps matches TRBD1 (5 bases). The CDR3 contains 13 residues. Germline lookup yields CDR1 MNHNS and CDR2 SASEGT. Trimming took off 11 bases at V and 2 bases at J, with 13 bases between the two ends. CDR3 DNA: TGTGCCGGCCGCCCGGGGGCTGGAAACACCATATATTTT. Encoded protein: CAGRPGAGNTIYF.

The chain has TRBV19 and TRBJ2-7, with TRBD2 as a possible D gene (6 bases). The CDR3 runs 14 residues. Germline CDR1 LNHDA, CDR2 SQIVND (reference sequence). Trimming removed 5 bases at V and 0 bases at J, with 11 bases between. Here the CDR3 reads CASSRREGSYEQYF. CDR3 nucleotides: TGTGCCAGTAGTCGGCGGGAAGGCTCCTACGAGCAGTACTTC.

This clonotype was seen a handful of times. The chain is built from TRBV7-9 and TRBJ1-5, with D possibly matching TRBD1 (5 bases). CDR1 and CDR2 (germline): SEHNR, FQNEAQ (reference sequence). V lost 5 bases and J lost 9, with 14 bases in between. The length of the CDR3 is 13 residues. CDR3 amino acids: CASSPGGLWPQHF. The CDR3 DNA follows: TGTGCCAGCAGCCCCGGGGGGTTATGGCCCCAGCATTTT.

The rearrangement joins TRBV20-1 to TRBJ2-3, with 8 bases matching TRBD2. CDR1 DFQATT and CDR2 SNEGSKA come from the germline V gene (reference sequence). J gave up 6 bases and V 8 bases, and 7 bases lay outside the gene matches. The CDR3 is 12 amino acids. The CDR3 is CSKTSGGDTQYF. The CDR3 coding sequence is TGCAGTAAAACTAGCGGAGGGGATACGCAGTATTTT.

This rearrangement joins TRBV2 to TRBJ2-7, with 10 positions matching TRBD2. Germline V gives CDR1 SNHLY, CDR2 FYNNEI. The CDR3 is 14 amino acids. V trimming: 7 bases; J trimming: 5 bases; junction bases outside the gene matches: 8. CDR3 sequence reads: CASKLLAGVHEQYF. The CDR3 DNA reads TGTGCCAGCAAACTTCTAGCGGGAGTTCACGAGCAGTACTTC.

This sequence joins TRBV20-1 and TRBJ2-7; tentatively, D is TRBD2 (5 bases). Germline values: CDR1 DFQATT, CDR2 SNEGSKA (reference sequence). The CDR3 covers 17 residues. Trimming removed 0 bases from V and 0 bases from J, with 18 bases in between. The CDR3 sequence is CSARDPGGSTSSYEQYF. DNA of the CDR3: TGCAGTGCTAGAGATCCTGGCGGGTCGACGAGCTCCTACGAGCAGTACTTC.

The V gene is TRBV28, the J gene TRBJ1-1; no reliable D call. The CDR3 covers 15 residues. The V gene's germline CDR1 is MDHEN and CDR2 SYDVKM. V was shortened by 1 base and J by 4 bases, with 13 bases between the two germline ends. DNA of the CDR3: TGTGCCAGCAGTTTATCCGGGCTAGGCGGCACTGAAGCTTTCTTT. Its translation: CASSLSGLGGTEAFF.

The chain couples TRBV28 to TRBJ1-6, with D tentatively TRBD1 (5 bases). The CDR3 runs to 13 residues. Germline V gives CDR1 MDHEN, CDR2 SYDVKM. With 10 bases removed from V and 3 bases from J, the gap between germline ends came to 10 bases. CDR3 DNA sequence: TGTGCCATCCAGGGAGTCTATAATTCACCCCTCCACTTT. Its protein product is CAIQGVYNSPLHF.

This chain joins TRBV24-1 and TRBJ2-1; D gene ambiguous. The CDR3 is 15 amino acids. The V gene lost 7 bases and the J gene lost 3 bases, with 15 bases spanning the gap. CDR1 KGHDR and CDR2 SFDVKD come from the germline V gene. The CDR3 loop is CATSAHPPSYNEQFF. The CDR3 nucleotides read TGTGCCACCAGCGCACACCCGCCTAGCTACAATGAGCAGTTCTTC.

This clonotype was counted only a few times. The chain carries TRBV7-2 and TRBJ1-2; D is undetermined. V gave up 1 base and J gave up 4 bases, with 7 bases separating them. The CDR3 is 13 amino acids. From germline, CDR1 is SGHTA and CDR2 FQGNSA. CDR3 DNA sequence: TGTGCCAGCAGCTTAGAAGGGTTCTATGGCTACACCTTC. The encoded protein is CASSLEGFYGYTF. The whole variable domain, remainder taken from reference TRBV7-2 and TRBJ1-2, is GAGVSQSPSNKVTEKGKDVELRCDPISGHTALYWYRQSLGQGLEFLIYFQGNSAPDKSGLPSDRFSAERTGGSVSTLTIQRTQQEDSAVYLCASSLEGFYGYTFGSGTRLTVV.

This chain uses TRBV6-5 with TRBJ1-5; no definite D call. The CDR3 covers 15 residues. V lost 3 bases to trimming and J lost 6 bases, with 15 bases between them. Germline-derived CDR1 and CDR2 are MNHEY and SVGAGI. The CDR3 DNA follows: TGTGCCAGCAGTTATGGCCCAAATCCCATTCAGCCCCAGCATTTT. Encoded protein: CASSYGPNPIQPQHF.

J is TRBJ1-5 and V is TRBV29-1, with a tentative D call TRBD1 (6 bases). Trimming pared 6 bases from V and 4 bases from J, leaving 22 bases between. The CDR3 extends over 16 amino acids. Germline V gives CDR1 SQVTM, CDR2 ANQGSEA. CDR3 in amino acids: CSVAYGGGSGNQPQHF. The CDR3, as DNA: TGCAGCGTGGCCTATGGGGGGGGCAGTGGGAATCAGCCCCAGCATTTT.

This chain joins TRBV20-1 and TRBJ1-2; D is undetermined. Trimming pared 6 bases from V and 3 bases from J, leaving 11 bases between. The CDR3 contains 12 residues. Germline V gene data show CDR1 as DFQATT and CDR2 as SNEGSKA (reference sequence). CDR3 in amino acids: CSARLSDYGYTF. Written as DNA, the CDR3 is TGCAGTGCGCGGCTTTCGGACTATGGCTACACCTTC.

This chain uses TRBV20-1 with TRBJ2-7; D not resolved. This CDR3 comprises 12 residues. The V and J ends lost 7 bases and 0 bases respectively, with 10 bases between them. The germline V gene encodes CDR1 DFQATT and CDR2 SNEGSKA (reference sequence). Here the CDR3 reads CSVDLNSYEQYF. CDR3 bases: TGCAGTGTAGACCTGAACTCCTACGAGCAGTACTTC.

V and J are TRBV7-9 and TRBJ1-6; no clear D gene. The length of the CDR3 is 14 residues. V was shortened by 9 bases and J by 0 bases, with 9 bases between the two germline ends. Germline CDR1 and CDR2: SEHNR and FQNEAQ (reference sequence). The CDR3 region is CASGFSSYNSPLHF. The CDR3 DNA follows: TGTGCCAGTGGATTTAGCTCCTATAATTCACCCCTCCACTTT.